A single sample is the source of the 30 T cell receptor beta chains below, sequenced in a study of cytomegalovirus exposure and HLA in healthy donors. Primers included in the PCR were 60 Vbeta and 13 Jbeta primers. The method was immunoSEQ multiplex PCR; TCRdb's version includes in-frame clones alone and lacks a portion of them. The table has approximately 110,000 clones, less than 80% seen once; the top ten hold approximately 3.8%. Sequences were obtained from PBMCs. These TCRs come from a man aged 25 to 40 in good health and CMV-seropositive.

V is TRBV2 and J is TRBJ2-1; 7 positions match TRBD2. Germline V lookup: CDR1 SNHLY, CDR2 FYNNEI. The CDR3 is made up of 15 amino acids. V trimming: 6 bases; J trimming: 4 bases; junction bases outside the gene matches: 9. This CDR3 is CASRKLGGDYNEQFF. For the CDR3, the DNA is TGTGCCAGCAGAAAATTGGGGGGGGATTACAATGAGCAGTTCTTC.

The rearrangement joins TRBV2 to TRBJ2-3; the match to TRBD2 covers 10 bases. Germline-derived CDR1 and CDR2 are SNHLY and FYNNEI. The trim removed 4 bases at V and 4 bases at J, leaving 5 bases unmatched. The length of the CDR3 is 15 residues. CDR3 protein: CASSGSGGVPDTQYF. The DNA for the CDR3 is TGTGCCAGCAGTGGGAGCGGGGGGGTGCCAGATACGCAGTATTTT.

In DNA form, the CDR3 reads TGCGCCAGCAGCTTGGCCGGGGGTCACCAGGGCGATGAGCAGTTCTTC. Protein sequence: CASSLAGGHQGDEQFF. The V call is TRBV5-1, the J call TRBJ2-1, with D possibly matching TRBD2 (6 bases). Trimming left V 0 bases short and J 8 bases short, with 18 bases between. Germline V CDR1 and CDR2: SGHRS, YFSETQ. CDR3 length: 16 residues.

This chain links TRBV18 with TRBJ1-3; D not certain. V was cut by 2 bases and J by 1 base, with 9 bases left in between. Germline CDR1 and CDR2: KGHSH and LQKENI. This CDR3 spans 15 amino acids. Here the CDR3 reads CASSPNRDSGNTIYF. The CDR3 DNA reads as TGTGCCAGCTCACCAAATAGAGATTCTGGAAACACCATATATTTT.

The gene calls are TRBV10-3 and TRBJ1-5; D perhaps matches TRBD1 (5 bases). The V end was cut by 8 bases, the J end by 0 bases, with 14 bases between. CDR3 length equals 15 residues. Germline assignment: CDR1 ENHRY and CDR2 SYGVKD. The CDR3 coding sequence is TGTGCCATCGCGGGGGGACCTTATAGCAATCAGCCCCAGCATTTT. Translation gives CAIAGGPYSNQPQHF.

This chain links TRBV7-9 with TRBJ1-3; the D is unclear. V lost 3 bases to trimming and J lost 4 bases, with 13 bases between them. The germline V gene has CDR1 SEHNR and CDR2 FQNEAQ (reference sequence). The length of the CDR3 is 15 residues. The CDR3 sequence: CASSLLASAGNTIYF. DNA of the CDR3: TGTGCCAGCAGCTTGTTAGCTTCTGCCGGAAACACCATATATTTT. Drawing the rest from reference TRBV7-9 and TRBJ1-3, the complete variable domain is DTGVSQNPRHKITKRGQNVTFRCDPISEHNRLYWYRQTLGQGPEFLTYFQNEAQLEKSRLLSDRFSAERPKGSFSTLEIQRTEQGDSAMYLCASSLLASAGNTIYFGEGSWLTVV.

Only a few counts were recorded for this clone. V and J are TRBV6-4 and TRBJ1-2; TRBD1 matches 7 bases. CDR1 MRHNA and CDR2 SNTAGT come from the germline V gene. Germline trimming cut 8 bases from V and 4 bases from J; bases unmatched to any gene: 4. This CDR3 comprises 12 residues. In DNA, the CDR3 is TGTGCCAGCTCCGACAGGGCCTATGGCTACACCTTC. Translation: CASSDRAYGYTF.

To note about this clone: A junction boundary mismatches the germline segment, possibly from a read error. In DNA form, the CDR3 reads TGTGCCAGCAGTGTAGGGGATTCACCCCTCTACTTT. It translates to CASSVGDSPLYF. The chain joins TRBV2 to TRBJ1-6; maybe TRBD1 (5 bases). Germline loops: CDR1 SNHLY, CDR2 FYNNEI. This CDR3 spans 12 amino acids.

The rearrangement uses TRBV6-5 and TRBJ2-7, with D uncertain. The CDR3 has 12 amino acids. V gave up 2 bases and J gave up 3 bases, with 5 bases separating them. CDR1 and CDR2 from the germline V gene are MNHEY and SVGAGI. CDR3 coding DNA: TGTGCCAGCAGTTACACCAGCTACGAGCAGTACTTC. Amino acid sequence: CASSYTSYEQYF.

The chain combines TRBV6-1 with TRBJ2-3; a possible D gene is TRBD2 (5 bases). The CDR3 runs 15 residues. V shed 2 bases and J shed 0 bases, with 9 bases lying between them. Germline-derived CDR1 and CDR2 are MNHNS and SASEGT. CDR3 amino acids: CASSEFEGSTDTQYF. In nucleotides, the CDR3 is TGTGCCAGCAGTGAATTTGAGGGTAGCACAGATACGCAGTATTTT.

The V and J genes are TRBV9 and TRBJ1-1; tentative D call: TRBD1 (6 bases). Germline V gene sequence: CDR1 SGDLS, CDR2 YYNGEE. The CDR3 is 13 residues long. V was trimmed by 6 bases and J by 5 bases, leaving 14 bases between them. CDR3 residues: CASTQSRGTEAFF. DNA of the CDR3: TGTGCCAGCACTCAATCCAGGGGTACTGAAGCTTTCTTT. The variable domain in full, completed from reference TRBV9 and TRBJ1-1, reads DSGVTQTPKHLITATGQRVTLRCSPRSGDLSVYWYQQSLDQGLQFLIQYYNGEERAKGNILERFSAQQFPDLHSELNLSSLELGDSALYFCASTQSRGTEAFFGQGTRLTVV.

This clone was picked up a small number of times. This chain connects TRBV4-1 to TRBJ1-4; 8 bases map to TRBD1. J lost 0 bases, V lost 5 bases, and 5 bases had no gene match. CDR3 length: 16 residues. Germline V gene data show CDR1 as MGHRA and CDR2 as YSYEKL. This chain's CDR3 is CASSDRGKATNEKLFF. CDR3 sequence (DNA): TGCGCCAGCAGCGACAGGGGAAAGGCAACTAATGAAAAACTGTTTTTT.

The chain carries TRBV5-5 and TRBJ1-1, with 7 bases identical to TRBD1. Germline loops: CDR1 SGHKS, CDR2 YYEKEE (reference sequence). This CDR3 region has 16 residues. V lost 3 bases and J lost 2; bases outside the gene matches: 10. The CDR3 protein is CASSWGRRQGNTEAFF. The CDR3 nucleotides read TGTGCCAGCAGCTGGGGGAGGAGACAGGGAAACACTGAAGCTTTCTTT.

This sequence joins TRBV2 and TRBJ2-5, with a possible D match to TRBD1 (6 bases). Trimming shortened V by 6 bases and J by 7 bases, and 18 bases separated the two germline ends. The germline V gene has CDR1 SNHLY and CDR2 FYNNEI. The CDR3 is 14 residues long. The CDR3 nucleotides are TGTGCCAGCAGCGCAGGGGCAGGGTGGGTGACCCAGTACTTC. This sequence encodes CASSAGAGWVTQYF.

This clone was recorded once. The chain uses TRBV15 and TRBJ2-5; the D gene is possibly TRBD2 (5 bases). Germline V gene lookup returns CDR1 LNHNV and CDR2 YYDKDF (reference sequence). Trimming removed 4 bases from V and 3 bases from J, with 12 bases in between. This CDR3 has 14 residues. The CDR3 reads CATSIRGSKETQYF. The CDR3 region has the DNA TGTGCCACCAGCATCCGAGGGAGTAAAGAGACCCAGTACTTC.

This clone has only a few counts. V and J are TRBV4-1 and TRBJ1-4, with D possibly matching TRBD1 (6 bases). This CDR3 has 15 residues. Trimming took off 7 bases at V and 5 bases at J, with 17 bases between the two ends. The germline V gene encodes CDR1 MGHRA and CDR2 YSYEKL. DNA for the CDR3: TGCGCCAGCACGAACATGAGGGGGAAGAATGAAAAACTGTTTTTT. The encoded protein is CASTNMRGKNEKLFF.

V gene TRBV7-9 combines with J gene TRBJ2-5, with no clear D. Trimming left V 3 bases short and J 5 bases short, with 13 bases between. Looked up from germline, CDR1 is SEHNR and CDR2 is FQNEAQ (reference sequence). The CDR3 is made up of 14 amino acids. CDR3 DNA: TGTGCCAGCAGCTTCCCCGAAGTGAGGGAGACCCAGTACTTC. Protein: CASSFPEVRETQYF.

As for this clone: The CDR3 end shows no conserved phenylalanine or tryptophan, and so a read error is likely. This rearrangement joins TRBV11-2 to TRBJ2-7; TRBD1 matches at 9 bases. CDR3 length: 13 residues. V lost 4 bases and J lost 6; bases outside the gene matches: 4. The V gene's germline CDR1 is SGHAT and CDR2 FQNNGV. The CDR3 reads CASSSGQGGEQYL. The CDR3 DNA follows: TGTGCCAGCAGCTCGGGACAGGGAGGCGAGCAGTACCTC.

The chain employs TRBV27 and TRBJ1-2; D is perhaps TRBD1 (5 bases). Germline CDR1 and CDR2: MNHEY and SMNVEV (reference sequence). The CDR3 runs to 12 residues. V was cut by 2 bases and J by 8 bases, with 9 bases left in between. The CDR3 DNA reads TGTGCCAGCAGTTTACAGGGTGAAGGCTACACCTTC. This translates into CASSLQGEGYTF.

The chain recombines TRBV19 with TRBJ1-6; a weak D match, TRBD1 (6 bases). This CDR3 has 12 amino acids. CDR1 is LNHDA and CDR2 is SQIVND in the germline V gene (reference sequence). Trimming cost V 6 bases and J 11 bases, with 11 bases left between them. The CDR3 is CASRQGVTPLHF. The CDR3 bases are TGTGCCAGTAGACAGGGTGTCACACCCCTCCACTTT. Full variable domain (remainder filled in from reference TRBV19 and TRBJ1-6): DGGITQSPKYLFRKEGQNVTLSCEQNLNHDAMYWYRQDPGQGLRLIYYSQIVNDFQKGDIAEGYSVSREKKESFPLTVTSAQKNPTAFYLCASRQGVTPLHFGNGTRLTVT.

The chain links TRBV5-1 to TRBJ2-5; D call uncertain. The CDR3 totals 12 residues. Germline assignment: CDR1 SGHRS and CDR2 YFSETQ. The V and J ends lost 1 base and 5 bases respectively, with 6 bases between them. The CDR3 region is CASSLLQETQYF. The CDR3 DNA reads TGCGCCAGCAGCTTGCTTCAGGAGACCCAGTACTTC.

This clone was observed once. The V and J genes are TRBV6-1 and TRBJ1-5; weak D call: TRBD1 (6 bases). CDR1 is MNHNS, CDR2 SASEGT, per germline. V was shortened by 4 bases and J by 3 bases, with 16 bases between the two germline ends. The length of the CDR3 is 16 residues. The CDR3 bases are TGTGCCAGCAGTGTCCTCCCGGGACAACTCAATCAGCCCCAGCATTTT. Protein product: CASSVLPGQLNQPQHF.

This chain uses TRBV2 with TRBJ1-2; 10 nucleotides line up with TRBD1. J lost 8 bases, V lost 7 bases, and 10 bases had no gene match. The germline V gene encodes CDR1 SNHLY and CDR2 FYNNEI. The CDR3 is 14 residues long. CDR3 in amino acids: CASIRDRGLHGYTF. The CDR3, as DNA: TGTGCCAGCATCCGGGACAGGGGATTACACGGCTACACCTTC.

The chain couples TRBV2 to TRBJ1-2; D ambiguous. The germline V gene encodes CDR1 SNHLY and CDR2 FYNNEI. This CDR3 is built from 14 residues. Between the trimmed V and J ends, which lost 10 bases and 6 bases, there was a span of 21 bases. CDR3 sequence: CATLRGYAQHGYTF. The CDR3 nucleotides are TGTGCCACCCTTCGAGGTTACGCTCAACATGGCTACACCTTC.

The CDR3 coding sequence is TGTGCCAGCAGCTTAGGGGGGCCTAAGCCCCAGCATTTT. Its protein product is CASSLGGPKPQHF. The genes are TRBV7-2 and TRBJ1-5; perhaps TRBD1 as D (6 bases). Trimming removed 1 base at V and 8 bases at J, with 9 bases between. CDR1 is SGHTA and CDR2 is FQGNSA in the germline V gene. This CDR3 region has 13 residues.

This clone was counted between two and nine times. The chain is built from TRBV19 and TRBJ1-1, with a possible D match to TRBD1 (5 bases). Germline loops: CDR1 LNHDA, CDR2 SQIVND (reference sequence). The CDR3 consists of 13 residues. Between the trimmed V and J ends, which lost 9 bases and 5 bases, there was a span of 16 bases. The CDR3 nucleotides are TGTGCCAGCGTACGGGCCTCAGGGACTGAAGCTTTCTTT. This codes for CASVRASGTEAFF.

The chain links TRBV7-9 to TRBJ1-3; 9 bases agree with TRBD1. The J segment lost 1 base and the V segment lost 9 bases, leaving 7 bases of the junction unmatched. The CDR3 extends over 15 amino acids. Looked up from germline, CDR1 is SEHNR and CDR2 is FQNEAQ (reference sequence). CDR3 protein: CARLGTGFSGNTIYF. The CDR3 nucleotides are TGTGCCAGATTAGGGACAGGGTTTTCTGGAAACACCATATATTTT.

This chain joins TRBV6-4 and TRBJ1-5, with D unresolved. Germline lookup yields CDR1 MRHNA and CDR2 SNTAGT. The CDR3 is made up of 18 amino acids. The V gene lost 4 bases and the J gene lost 0 bases, with 19 bases spanning the gap. CDR3 sequence: CASSGSPAQQSSNQPQHF. CDR3 nucleotides: TGTGCCAGCAGTGGCTCCCCGGCGCAACAGAGTAGCAATCAGCCCCAGCATTTT.

The chain joins TRBV19 to TRBJ1-6; TRBD1 matches 9 bases. The CDR3 totals 15 residues. CDR1 is LNHDA and CDR2 is SQIVND in the germline V gene (reference sequence). Germline trimming cut 7 bases from V and 9 bases from J; bases unmatched to any gene: 10. Here the CDR3 reads CASTGTGKVVSPLHF. The DNA of the CDR3 is TGTGCCAGTACAGGGACAGGGAAGGTGGTTTCACCCCTCCACTTT. The variable domain in full, with the rest retrieved from reference TRBV19 and TRBJ1-6, is DGGITQSPKYLFRKEGQNVTLSCEQNLNHDAMYWYRQDPGQGLRLIYYSQIVNDFQKGDIAEGYSVSREKKESFPLTVTSAQKNPTAFYLCASTGTGKVVSPLHFGNGTRLTVT.

J is TRBJ2-5 and V is TRBV6-1; 7 nucleotides match TRBD1. The CDR3 has 14 amino acids. The V and J ends lost 4 bases and 5 bases, in that order; junction bases with no gene match: 7. CDR1 is MNHNS and CDR2 is SASEGT in the germline V gene. CDR3 coding DNA: TGTGCCAGCAGTGGACAGGGTCTGGAGGAGACCCAGTACTTC. Translation: CASSGQGLEETQYF.